The rows below give T cell receptor beta chains drawn from one sample of a study of cytomegalovirus exposure and HLA in healthy donors. This table comes from immunoSEQ multiplex PCR, and its TCRdb copy is limited to in-frame clones, with some not included. Here the sample spans 65,000 to 75,000 clones, roughly two thirds being singletons. Sequences were obtained from PBMCs. The receptors come from a woman in her twenties or thirties in good health and CMV-seronegative. The CDR3 runs from the conserved cysteine through the conserved F or W. A D gene is named only where the DNA matches it firmly. Clone size, where shown, is once, few, many, or a class for clones that have expanded.

once - TRBJ2-7 TRBV5-1 TGCGCCAGCAGAGGACAGTACGAGCAGTACTTC CASRGQYEQYF
- TRBD1 TRBJ1-1 TRBV7-2 TGTGCCAGCAGCCAAGACCCAGACAGGGGCGATTTGAACACTGAAGCTTTCTTT CASSQDPDRGDLNTEAFF
- - TRBJ2-5 TRBV6-5 TGTGCCAGCAGAGACAATAACCAAGAGACCCAGTACTTC CASRDNNQETQYF
- TRBD2 TRBJ2-1 TRBV7-3 TGTGCCAGCAGCCCAATGGGGACTAGTTGGGGTGAGCAGTTCTTC CASSPMGTSWGEQFF
- TRBD1 TRBJ2-7 TRBV28 TGTGCCAGCAGTTTACCGGGACAGGGGGCCGGGGAGCAGTACTTC CASSLPGQGAGEQYF
- TRBD1 TRBJ1-3 TRBV10-3 TGTGCCATCAGTGGGGGACAGTATTTCTCTGGAAACACCATATATTTT CAISGGQYFSGNTIYF
few - TRBJ1-1 TRBV4-2 TGTGCCAGCAGCCAAGAAAAGCTGAACACTGAAGCTTTCTTT CASSQEKLNTEAFF
- - TRBJ1-5 TRBV30 TGTGCCTATCAGATCAGGGGTCAGCCCCAGCATTTT CAYQIRGQPQHF
few TRBD1 TRBJ2-7 TRBV6-5 TGTGCCAGCAGTCGGACAGGGGGGCCCTACGAGCAGTACTTC CASSRTGGPYEQYF
- TRBD2 TRBJ2-7 TRBV7-2 TGTGCCAGCAGCCGACTGACTAGCGGGGTCGCCTACGAGCAGTACTTC CASSRLTSGVAYEQYF
few TRBD1 TRBJ1-5 TRBV19 TGTGCCAGTAGTTCCCACCTGAGACAGGGGAGCAATCAGCCCCAGCATTTT CASSSHLRQGSNQPQHF
few - TRBJ1-1 TRBV2 TGTGCCAGCAGTCCTAGGAGGGGAGCTTTCTTT CASSPRRGAFF
- - TRBJ1-2 TRBV7-2 TGTGCCAGCAGCACAGATGTCTATGGCTACACCTTC CASSTDVYGYTF
few TRBD1 TRBJ1-1 TRBV5-4 TGTGCCAGCAGACAACGAGGACAGGGAAGGGTGAACACTGAAGCTTTCTTT CASRQRGQGRVNTEAFF
- - TRBJ2-7 TRBV7-9 TGTGCCAGCAGAGAAACAGGGAGCGAGCAGTACTTC CASRETGSEQYF
- TRBD1 TRBJ2-7 TRBV6-1 TGTGCCAGCACCTGGGGGGGGACAGGGTGGTACGAGCAGTACTTC CASTWGGTGWYEQYF
- - TRBJ2-7 TRBV6-5 TGTGCCAGCAGTTACTCGGGCGCCTCCTACGAGCAGTACTTC CASSYSGASYEQYF
- TRBD1 TRBJ2-2 TRBV5-4 TGTGCCAGCAGCCGGACAGGGGGAGGTGAGCGGGAGCTGTTTTTT CASSRTGGGERELFF
- - TRBJ2-7 TRBV21-1 TGTGCCAGCAGGGGACAGGTCGAGAAAACCTACGAGCAGTACTTC CASRGQVEKTYEQYF
- - TRBJ1-6 TRBV2 TGTGCCAGCAGTGAAGCTGGGGCGGGGAAGAATAATTCACCCCTCCACTTT CASSEAGAGKNNSPLHF
- TRBD2 TRBJ2-3 TRBV4-1 TGCGCCAGCAGCCAAGAGGCGGCTAGCGGGGCGTACACAGATACGCAGTATTTT CASSQEAASGAYTDTQYF
- - TRBJ2-1 TRBV5-1 TGCGCCAGCAGCTTCGGGGACAATGAGCAGTTCTTC CASSFGDNEQFF
- TRBD2 TRBJ2-2 TRBV27 TGTGCCAGCAGTCTAGGGACTAGAAGTGGCGGGGAGCTGTTTTTT CASSLGTRSGGELFF
- TRBD2 TRBJ2-7 TRBV18 TGTGCCAGCTCACCCTCACGGGGGGTAACTTTCTACGAGCAGTACTTC CASSPSRGVTFYEQYF
- - TRBJ2-3 TRBV6-1 TGTGCCAGCTTGGAGGGAGTTGGATATACGCAGTATTTT CASLEGVGYTQYF
- TRBD1 TRBJ2-1 TRBV11-2 TGTGCCAGCAGCCGGACAGGGGGCGCTTTGAATGAGCAGTTCTTC CASSRTGGALNEQFF
few TRBD1 TRBJ1-2 TRBV27 TGTGCCAGCGGCCCCTTCCTAACAGGGGGCACTGGCTACACCTTC CASGPFLTGGTGYTF
few - TRBJ1-2 TRBV4-3 TGCGCCAGCAGCCAAGAAAACAGGGATACTTCTAACTATGGCTACACCTTC CASSQENRDTSNYGYTF
many TRBD2 TRBJ2-7 TRBV7-8 TGTGCCAGCAGCTCCACAGTAGCGGGGGTTTACGAGCAGTACTTC CASSSTVAGVYEQYF
- - TRBJ1-6 TRBV6-5 TGTGCCAGCAGTTACCGCAGGGAAAATTCACCCCTCCACTTT CASSYRRENSPLHF
- TRBD2 TRBJ2-3 TRBV2 TGTGCCAGCAGTGGCCTTAGCGGGGGACTCACAGATACGCAGTATTTT CASSGLSGGLTDTQYF
- TRBD2 TRBJ2-3 TRBV6-6 TGTGCCAGCACTACCGCGGGGGGCCCAGATACGCAGTATTTT CASTTAGGPDTQYF
- TRBD1 TRBJ1-2 TRBV5-8 TGTGCCAGCAGCTTTAAGGACAGGGTATACTATGGCTACACCTTC CASSFKDRVYYGYTF
- - TRBJ1-2 TRBV7-2 TGTGCCAGCAGCCGCCAGGGTGGCGATGGCTACACCTTC CASSRQGGDGYTF
- - TRBJ2-3 TRBV7-9 TGTGCCAGCAGTAAAAGCACAGATACGCAGTATTTT CASSKSTDTQYF
- TRBD2 TRBJ2-5 TRBV2 TGTGCCAGCAGTACCCTAGCTCCGGGAGGGTCCCAGTACTTC CASSTLAPGGSQYF
- TRBD1 TRBJ2-7 TRBV7-2 TGTGCCAGCAGGTCACGACAGGGCTCCTACGAGCAGTACTTC CASRSRQGSYEQYF
few TRBD2 TRBJ2-7 TRBV6-1 TGTGCCAGCAGTCGAGGGACTAGCGGGATTCTCGAGCAGTACTTC CASSRGTSGILEQYF
- TRBD1 TRBJ1-6 TRBV7-6 TGTGCCAGCAGCGACAGGGGGTTTTCACCCCTCCACTTT CASSDRGFSPLHF
- TRBD1 TRBJ1-4 TRBV5-1 TGCGCCAGCGGAACCGGGACAGGGGGCGAAGGTGAAAAACTGTTTTTT CASGTGTGGEGEKLFF
- - TRBJ1-5 TRBV27 TGTGCCAGCAAGGGGAGGAGCCAGCCCCAGCATTTT CASKGRSQPQHF
- - TRBJ2-7 TRBV7-8 TGTGCCAGCAACCCTGGGCAGGCCTACGAGCAGTACTTC CASNPGQAYEQYF
- - TRBJ1-2 TRBV2 TGTGCCAGCAGTGAAGCTGGGAGATATGGCTACACCTTC CASSEAGRYGYTF
- TRBD2 TRBJ2-1 TRBV4-2 TGTGCCAGCAGCCCCCGGACTAGCGGGGGGGAGCAGTTCTTC CASSPRTSGGEQFF
- - TRBJ1-5 TRBV12-5 TGTGCTAGTGGTTTGGTACAGGGTGGTTGGCAGCCCCAGCATTTT CASGLVQGGWQPQHF
once - TRBJ1-5 TRBV5-8 TGTGCCAGCAGCTTGACGGGGGGGGGTCAGCCCCAGCATTTT CASSLTGGGQPQHF
- TRBD2 TRBJ2-2 TRBV27 TGTGCCAGCAGTTTCACTAGCGGGATCACCGGGGAGCTGTTTTTT CASSFTSGITGELFF
- - TRBJ1-4 TRBV11-2 TGTGCCAGCAGCCTATCGGGGACAAGTAGAAATGAAAAACTGTTTTTT CASSLSGTSRNEKLFF
few - TRBJ2-7 TRBV5-3 TGTGCCAGAAGCTTTTCTTGGGGCGCCTGCTTCTACGAGCAGTACTTC CARSFSWGACFYEQYF
- TRBD1 TRBJ1-5 TRBV2 TGTGCCAGCAGTGTCAGGGGGCTAAGCAATCAGCCCCAGCATTTT CASSVRGLSNQPQHF
few - TRBJ2-2 TRBV4-2 TGTGCCAGCAGCACCAGACTAGGAGGGACCGGGGAGCTGTTTTTT CASSTRLGGTGELFF
- TRBD1 TRBJ1-5 TRBV4-2 TGTGCCAGCAGCCAAGGCTGGACAGGGGGCTGGGGTCAGCCCCAGCATTTT CASSQGWTGGWGQPQHF